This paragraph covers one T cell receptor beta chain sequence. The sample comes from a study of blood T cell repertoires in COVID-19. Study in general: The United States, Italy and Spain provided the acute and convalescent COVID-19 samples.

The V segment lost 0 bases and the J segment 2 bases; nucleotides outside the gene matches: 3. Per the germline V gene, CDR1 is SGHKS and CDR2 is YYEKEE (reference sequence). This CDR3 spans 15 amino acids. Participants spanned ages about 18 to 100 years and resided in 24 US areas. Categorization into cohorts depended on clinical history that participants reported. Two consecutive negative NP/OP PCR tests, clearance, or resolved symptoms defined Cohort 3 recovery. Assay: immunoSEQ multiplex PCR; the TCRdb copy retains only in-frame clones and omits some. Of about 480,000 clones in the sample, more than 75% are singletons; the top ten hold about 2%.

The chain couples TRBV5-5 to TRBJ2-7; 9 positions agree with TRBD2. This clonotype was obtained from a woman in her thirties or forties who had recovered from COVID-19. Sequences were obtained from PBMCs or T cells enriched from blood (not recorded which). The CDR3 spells CASSLVLAGAYEQYF. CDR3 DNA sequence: TGTGCCAGCAGCTTGGTTTTAGCGGGGGCCTACGAGCAGTACTTC.